The clone carrying this TCR beta chain was seen more than once but under ten times. Antigen specificity is unknown. cDNA prepared by RNA extraction and subsequent reverse transcription served as the template for sequencing. Only in-frame clones appear in the TCRdb table, and some are missing; sequencing was by immunoSEQ multiplex PCR. The repertoire has fewer than 200,000 clones, approximately 59% of them found once; the top ten carry about 15%. The data derive from a study of CD8+ T cells in alopecia areata. On the study more broadly: Tofacitinib therapy lasting 6 to 18 months was followed by 6 months off drug.

Study observations and caveats: Alopecia totalis/universalis scalp especially showed more expanded CD8+ clones than normal scalp. Sequencing of scalp tissue also captures the resident alphabeta T cells of normal skin. Shared TCR sequences were less clear between patients than in mice, possibly partly from HLA diversity.

Germline V gives CDR1 GTSNPN, CDR2 SVGIG (reference sequence). Trimming stripped 3 bases from V and 5 bases from J, with 13 bases between. The CDR3 is 13 amino acids. The rearrangement joins TRBV30 to TRBJ1-1; D is unresolved. The receptor comes from a human donor with alopecia areata. The sample was CD4+ T cells sorted from blood, taken at week 0. This chain's CDR3 is CAWSRQSGTEAFF. In DNA, the CDR3 is TGTGCCTGGAGCCGGCAGAGTGGGACTGAAGCTTTCTTT.